These T cell receptor beta chains were read from a single sample in a study of identifying expanded T cells in peripheral blood. Assay used: immunoSEQ multiplex PCR; TCRdb lists only in-frame clones, some missing. The sample shows 80,000 or so clones, roughly 86% of them seen only once. Sequencing input: blood. All receptors come from a person aged 18 to 70 in good health. Both conserved end residues are trimmed from each CDR3.

J gene | V gene | CDR3 protein
TRBJ2-5 | TRBV11-2 | ASSLSQGVETQY
TRBJ2-2 | TRBV7-9 | ASSQSGPGELF
TRBJ2-1 | TRBV11-1 | ASSPSGRVSYNEQF
TRBJ1-5 | TRBV27 | ASSLSNRQPQH
TRBJ2-7 | TRBV6-5 | ASIDRDSYEQY
TRBJ1-1 | TRBV6-1 | ASSESQGGGAF
TRBJ2-3 | TRBV11-3 | ASSLGQGGRGTDTQY
TRBJ2-1 | TRBV27 | ASSLVSGRRGNEQF
TRBJ2-2 | TRBV2 | ASNPLNQGSGELF
TRBJ2-5 | TRBV5-6 | ASSPPLAEETQY
TRBJ2-6 | TRBV27 | ASSPARGAVLSGANVLT
TRBJ1-5 | TRBV6-5 | ASSYGGGNQPQH
TRBJ2-7 | TRBV25-1 | ASSEGTGGSWEQY
TRBJ2-2 | TRBV7-6 | ASSSGQTGELF
TRBJ1-3 | TRBV28 | ASSRTQGTGNTIY
TRBJ2-5 | TRBV6-1 | ASTGGGQKETQY
TRBJ2-7 | TRBV6-1 | ASGARHEQY
TRBJ2-2 | TRBV5-1 | ASSPGGLAGTGELF
TRBJ2-3 | TRBV10-3 | AGKGLGSTDTQY
TRBJ2-2 | TRBV7-7 | ASSTAPNTGELF
TRBJ1-1 | TRBV29-1 | SVTPVRDTEAF
TRBJ2-7 | TRBV21-1 | ASSPAGTSGYEQY
TRBJ1-2 | TRBV21-1 | ASSKAKGGGLENYGYT
TRBJ1-5 | TRBV6-1 | ASSYGGTGNQPQH
TRBJ1-1 | TRBV11-2 | ASSLAPQGLNTEAF
TRBJ1-2 | TRBV27 | ASSSHKGAGYGYT
TRBJ1-5 | TRBV2 | ASNQGGIGNQPQH
TRBJ2-6 | TRBV6-4 | ASKTGSGANVLT
TRBJ1-3 | TRBV28 | ASLTGALSSGNTIY
TRBJ2-1 | TRBV28 | ASSLRYNEQF
TRBJ1-2 | TRBV11-3 | ASSLVDNYGYT
TRBJ2-3 | TRBV5-6 | ASSLDVGGTDTQY
TRBJ2-1 | TRBV27 | ASSSLNGDEQF
TRBJ2-5 | TRBV7-2 | ASSFSGTRFETQY